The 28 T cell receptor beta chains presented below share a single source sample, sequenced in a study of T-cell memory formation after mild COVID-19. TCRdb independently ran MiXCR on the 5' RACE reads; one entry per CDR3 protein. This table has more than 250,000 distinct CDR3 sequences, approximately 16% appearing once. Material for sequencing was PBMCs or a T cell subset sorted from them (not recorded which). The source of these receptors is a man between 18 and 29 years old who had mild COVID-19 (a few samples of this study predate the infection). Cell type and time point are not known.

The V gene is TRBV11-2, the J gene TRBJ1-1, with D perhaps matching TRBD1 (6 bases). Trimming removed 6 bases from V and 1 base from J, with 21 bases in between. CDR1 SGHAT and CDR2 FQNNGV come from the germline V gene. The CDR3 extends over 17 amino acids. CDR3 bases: TGTGCCAGCAGTCGCGGTCGGGGGCGGCGGACGAACACTGAAGCTTTCTTT. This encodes CASSRGRGRRTNTEAFF.

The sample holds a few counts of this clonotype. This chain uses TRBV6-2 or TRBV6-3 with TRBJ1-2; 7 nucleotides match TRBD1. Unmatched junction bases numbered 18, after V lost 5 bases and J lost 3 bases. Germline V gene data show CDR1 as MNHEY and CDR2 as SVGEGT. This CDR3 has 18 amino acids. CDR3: CASSTRTGGLDSHYGYTF. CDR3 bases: TGTGCCAGCAGTACCCGGACAGGCGGTCTAGATTCGCACTATGGCTACACCTTC.

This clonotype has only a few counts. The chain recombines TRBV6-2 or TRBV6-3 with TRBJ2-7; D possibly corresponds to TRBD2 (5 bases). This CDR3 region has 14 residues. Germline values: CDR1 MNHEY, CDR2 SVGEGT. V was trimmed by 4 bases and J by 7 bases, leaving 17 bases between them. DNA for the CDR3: TGTGCCAGCAGTTCCCACAGAAGCCAGCGGGAGCAGTACGTC. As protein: CASSSHRSQREQYV.

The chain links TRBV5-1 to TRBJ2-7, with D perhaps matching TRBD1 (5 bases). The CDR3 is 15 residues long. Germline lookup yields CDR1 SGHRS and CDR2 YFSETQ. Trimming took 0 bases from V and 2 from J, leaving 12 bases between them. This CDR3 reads CASSLVAGPTYEQYV. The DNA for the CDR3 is TGCGCCAGCAGCTTGGTGGCAGGGCCTACCTACGAGCAGTACGTC.

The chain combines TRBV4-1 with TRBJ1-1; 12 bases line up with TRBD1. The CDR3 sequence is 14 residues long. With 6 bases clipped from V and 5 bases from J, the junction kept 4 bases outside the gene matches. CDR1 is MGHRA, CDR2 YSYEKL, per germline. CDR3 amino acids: CASSRDRGLTEAFF. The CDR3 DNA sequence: TGCGCCAGCAGTCGGGACAGGGGGCTAACTGAAGCTTTCTTT.

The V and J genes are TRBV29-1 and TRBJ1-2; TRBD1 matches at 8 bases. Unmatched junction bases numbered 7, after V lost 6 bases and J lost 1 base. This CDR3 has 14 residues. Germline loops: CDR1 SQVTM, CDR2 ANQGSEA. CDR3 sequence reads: CSVTAQGVNYGYTF. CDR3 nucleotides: TGCAGCGTGACTGCACAGGGGGTTAACTATGGCTACACCTTC.

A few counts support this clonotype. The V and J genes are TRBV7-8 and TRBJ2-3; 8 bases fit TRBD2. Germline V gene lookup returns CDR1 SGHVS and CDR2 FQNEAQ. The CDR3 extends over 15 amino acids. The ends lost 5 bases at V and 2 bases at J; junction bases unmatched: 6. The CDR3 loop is CASSPSGGNTDTQYF. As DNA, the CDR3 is TGTGCCAGCAGCCCCAGCGGGGGCAACACAGATACGCAGTATTTT. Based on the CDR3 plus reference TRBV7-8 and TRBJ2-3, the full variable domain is GAGVSQSPRYKVAKRGQDVALRCDPISGHVSLFWYQQALGQGPEFLTYFQNEAQLDKSGLPSDRFFAERPEGSVSTLKIQRTQQEDSAVYLCASSPSGGNTDTQYFGPGTRLTVL.

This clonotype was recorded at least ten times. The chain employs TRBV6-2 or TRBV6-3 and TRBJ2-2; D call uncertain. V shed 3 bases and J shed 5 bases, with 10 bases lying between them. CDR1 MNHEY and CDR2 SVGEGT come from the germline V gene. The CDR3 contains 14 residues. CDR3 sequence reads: CASSYWLGTGELFF. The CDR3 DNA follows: TGTGCCAGCAGTTATTGGTTGGGTACCGGGGAGCTGTTTTTT.

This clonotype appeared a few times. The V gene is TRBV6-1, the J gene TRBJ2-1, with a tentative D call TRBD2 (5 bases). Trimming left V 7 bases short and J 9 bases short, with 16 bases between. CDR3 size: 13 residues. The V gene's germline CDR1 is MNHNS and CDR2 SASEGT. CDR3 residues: CASTRDPLGEQFF. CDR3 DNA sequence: TGTGCCAGCACTCGGGATCCACTGGGTGAGCAGTTCTTC.

CDR3 bases: TGCGCCAGCAGCCAAGCCCTAGCGGGGTCGGCCTACGAGCAGTACTTC. It specifies CASSQALAGSAYEQYF. The chain joins TRBV4-1 to TRBJ2-7; 9 bases are shared with TRBD2. With 1 base clipped from V and 2 bases from J, the junction kept 6 bases outside the gene matches. Looked up from germline, CDR1 is MGHRA and CDR2 is YSYEKL. This CDR3 spans 16 amino acids.

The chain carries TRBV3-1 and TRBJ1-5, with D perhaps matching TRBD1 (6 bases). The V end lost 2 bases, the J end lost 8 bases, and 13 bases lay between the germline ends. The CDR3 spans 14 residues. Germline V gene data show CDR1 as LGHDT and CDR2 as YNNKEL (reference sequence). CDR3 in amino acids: CASSQNTGREPQHF. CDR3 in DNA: TGTGCCAGCAGCCAAAACACAGGGAGGGAGCCCCAGCATTTT.

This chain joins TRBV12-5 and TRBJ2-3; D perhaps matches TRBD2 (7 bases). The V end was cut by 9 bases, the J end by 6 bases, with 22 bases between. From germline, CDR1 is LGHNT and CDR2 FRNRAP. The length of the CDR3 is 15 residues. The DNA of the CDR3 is TGTGCTAGCGCCATCGGGGGCGGGGGCCTCGATACGCAGTATTTT. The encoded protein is CASAIGGGGLDTQYF.

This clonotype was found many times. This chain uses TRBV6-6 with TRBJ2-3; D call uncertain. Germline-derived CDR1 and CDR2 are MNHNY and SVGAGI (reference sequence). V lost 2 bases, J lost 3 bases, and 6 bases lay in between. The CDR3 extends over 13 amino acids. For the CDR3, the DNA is TGTGCCAGCAGTTACGGAGTGACAGATACGCAGTATTTT. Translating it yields CASSYGVTDTQYF.

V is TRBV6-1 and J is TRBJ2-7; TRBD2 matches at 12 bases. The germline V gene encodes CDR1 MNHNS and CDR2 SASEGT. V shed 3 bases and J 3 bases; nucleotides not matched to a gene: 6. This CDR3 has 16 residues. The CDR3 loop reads CASSERVTSGGYEQYF. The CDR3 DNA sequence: TGTGCCAGCAGTGAGCGGGTGACTAGCGGGGGCTACGAGCAGTACTTC.

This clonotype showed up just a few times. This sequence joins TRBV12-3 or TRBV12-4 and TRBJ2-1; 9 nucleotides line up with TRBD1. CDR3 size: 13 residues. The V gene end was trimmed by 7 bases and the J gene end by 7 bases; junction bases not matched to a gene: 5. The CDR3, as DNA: TGTGCCAGCAAGCACAGGGGGCAGAATGAGCAGTTCTTC. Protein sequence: CASKHRGQNEQFF.

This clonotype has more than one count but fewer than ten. Here the CDR3 reads CASSALNTDTQYF. The CDR3 DNA sequence: TGTGCCAGCAGCGCTCTCAACACAGATACGCAGTATTTT. The rearrangement joins TRBV9 to TRBJ2-3; D uncertain. The CDR3 covers 13 residues. The germline CDR1 and CDR2 sequences are SGDLS and YYNGEE. V lost 3 bases and J 2 bases, leaving 7 bases between the germline ends. Looking up the rest from reference TRBV9 and TRBJ2-3 gives the full variable domain: DSGVTQTPKHLITATGQRVTLRCSPRSGDLSVYWYQQSLDQGLQFLIQYYNGEERAKGNILERFSAQQFPDLHSELNLSSLELGDSALYFCASSALNTDTQYFGPGTRLTVL.

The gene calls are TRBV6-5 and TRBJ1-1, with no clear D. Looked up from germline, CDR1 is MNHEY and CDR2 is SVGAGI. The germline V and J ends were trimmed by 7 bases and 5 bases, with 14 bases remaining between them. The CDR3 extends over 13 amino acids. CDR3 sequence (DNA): TGTGCCAGCACCGGGAGTGGGGTGACTGAAGCTTTCTTT. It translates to CASTGSGVTEAFF.

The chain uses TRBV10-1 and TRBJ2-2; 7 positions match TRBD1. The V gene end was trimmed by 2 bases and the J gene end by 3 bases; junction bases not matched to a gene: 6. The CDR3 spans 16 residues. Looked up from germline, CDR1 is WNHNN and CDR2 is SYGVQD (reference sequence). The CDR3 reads CASSEIPGQDTGELFF. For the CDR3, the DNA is TGCGCCAGCAGTGAGATCCCCGGACAGGACACCGGGGAGCTGTTTTTT.

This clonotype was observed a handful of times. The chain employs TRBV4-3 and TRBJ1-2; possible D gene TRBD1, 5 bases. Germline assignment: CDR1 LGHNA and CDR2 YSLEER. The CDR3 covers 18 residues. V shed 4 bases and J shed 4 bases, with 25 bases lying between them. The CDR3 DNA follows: TGCGCCAGCAGCCCAGACCGGGACTTGGAGCCCCCTAGCTATGGCTACACCTTC. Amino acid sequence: CASSPDRDLEPPSYGYTF.

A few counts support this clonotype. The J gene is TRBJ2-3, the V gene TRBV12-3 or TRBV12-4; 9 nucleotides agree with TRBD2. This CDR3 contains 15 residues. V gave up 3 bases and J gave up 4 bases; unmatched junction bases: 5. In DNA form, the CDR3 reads TGTGCCAGCAGTTTTAGTAGCGGGGGCCCAGATACGCAGTATTTT. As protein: CASSFSSGGPDTQYF.

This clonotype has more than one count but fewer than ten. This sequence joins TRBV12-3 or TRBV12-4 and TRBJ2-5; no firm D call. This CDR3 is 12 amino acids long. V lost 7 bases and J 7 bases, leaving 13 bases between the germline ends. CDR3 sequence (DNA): TGTGCCAGCACCGACACAGTGGGGACCCAGTACTTC. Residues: CASTDTVGTQYF.

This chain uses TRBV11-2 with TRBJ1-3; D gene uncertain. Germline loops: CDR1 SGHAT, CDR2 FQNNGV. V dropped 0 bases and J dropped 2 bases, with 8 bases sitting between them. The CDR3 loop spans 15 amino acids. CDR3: CASSLEHTAGNTIYF. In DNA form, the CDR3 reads TGTGCCAGCAGCTTAGAGCATACGGCTGGAAACACCATATATTTT.

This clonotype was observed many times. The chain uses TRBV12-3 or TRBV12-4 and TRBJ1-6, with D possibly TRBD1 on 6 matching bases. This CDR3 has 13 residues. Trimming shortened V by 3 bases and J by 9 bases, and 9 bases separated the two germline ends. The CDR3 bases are TGTGCCAGCAGTTTGTCACAGGGTTCACCCCTCCACTTT. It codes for CASSLSQGSPLHF.

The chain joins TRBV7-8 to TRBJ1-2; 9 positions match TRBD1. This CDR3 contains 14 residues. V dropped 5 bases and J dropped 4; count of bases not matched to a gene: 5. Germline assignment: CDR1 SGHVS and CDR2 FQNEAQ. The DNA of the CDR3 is TGTGCCAGCAGCGCAGGGACAGGGACCTATGGCTACACCTTC. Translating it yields CASSAGTGTYGYTF.

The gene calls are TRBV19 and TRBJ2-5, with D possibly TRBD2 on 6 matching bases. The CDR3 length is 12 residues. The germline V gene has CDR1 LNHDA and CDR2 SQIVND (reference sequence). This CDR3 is CASAGQGETQYF. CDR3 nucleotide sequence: TGTGCGTCTGCGGGGCAAGGAGAGACCCAGTACTTC.

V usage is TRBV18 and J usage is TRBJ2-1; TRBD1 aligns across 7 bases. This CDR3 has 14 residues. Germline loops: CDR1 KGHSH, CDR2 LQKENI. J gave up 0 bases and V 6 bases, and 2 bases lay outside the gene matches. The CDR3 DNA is TGTGCCAGCTCTGACAGGGCCTCCTACAATGAGCAGTTCTTC. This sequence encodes CASSDRASYNEQFF.

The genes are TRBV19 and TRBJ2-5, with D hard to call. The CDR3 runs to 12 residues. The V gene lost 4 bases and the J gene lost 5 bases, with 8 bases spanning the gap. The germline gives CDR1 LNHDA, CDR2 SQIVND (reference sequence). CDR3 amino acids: CASSNGWETQYF. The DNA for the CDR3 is TGTGCCAGTAGTAATGGGTGGGAGACCCAGTACTTC.

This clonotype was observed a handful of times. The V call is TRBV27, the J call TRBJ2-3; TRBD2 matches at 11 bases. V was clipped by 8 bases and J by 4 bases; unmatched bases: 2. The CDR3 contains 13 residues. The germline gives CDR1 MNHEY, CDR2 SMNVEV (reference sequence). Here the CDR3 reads CASLSGGADTQYF. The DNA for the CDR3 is TGTGCCAGCCTTAGCGGGGGGGCAGATACGCAGTATTTT.